These 15 T cell receptor beta chains were all obtained from the same sample, sequenced in a study of CD8 T cells in Susac syndrome. Reverse transcription of about 0.5 to 1 ug RNA was carried out with random hexamers. Each CDR3 protein gets one entry after TCRdb re-called the immunoSEQ multiplex PCR reads with MiXCR. The table includes around 110,000 distinct CDR3 sequences, roughly 95% detected once. The source material was CD8+ T cells from PBMCs. All receptors come from a human donor with Susac syndrome.

The rearrangement uses TRBV21-1 and TRBJ2-7; TRBD1 is taken as the D call from the table, unchecked against the DNA. TRBV21-1 is classified as a pseudogene. The CDR3 is made up of 14 amino acids. The chain's CDR3 is CASSKCRSGDEQYF. CDR3 DNA sequence: TGTGCCAGCAGCAAATGCCGGTCGGGGGACGAGCAGTACTTC.

This clonotype was picked up one time. This rearrangement joins TRBV14 to TRBJ2-7; no clear D. V lost 0 bases, J lost 2 bases, and 5 bases lay in between. The CDR3 is 13 residues long. The germline V gene has CDR1 SGHDN and CDR2 FVKESK. DNA for the CDR3: TGTGCCAGCAGCCAAGACACAACCTACGAGCAGTACTTC. It specifies CASSQDTTYEQYF.

The gene calls are TRBV27 and TRBJ2-3, with 7 nucleotides matching TRBD2. This CDR3 region has 13 residues. Germline loops: CDR1 MNHEY, CDR2 SMNVEV (reference sequence). Losses at the gene ends were 4 bases for V and 4 bases for J; bases not matched to a gene: 2. As DNA, the CDR3 is TGTGCCAGCAGTTGGGGAGGGGCAGATACGCAGTATTTT. This codes for CASSWGGADTQYF.

The chain carries TRBV15 and TRBJ2-7, with 7 bases fitting TRBD2. CDR1 is LNHNV, CDR2 YYDKDF, per germline (reference sequence). CDR3 length: 10 amino acids. V lost 7 bases and J lost 7; bases outside the gene matches: 1. CDR3 residues: CATTGGEQYF. The CDR3 DNA sequence: TGTGCCACCACCGGGGGGGAGCAGTACTTC.

The chain employs TRBV20-1 and TRBJ1-2; D gene uncertain. This CDR3 region has 12 residues. From germline, CDR1 is DFQATT and CDR2 SNEGSKA (reference sequence). V lost 7 bases to trimming and J lost 4 bases, with 13 bases between them. CDR3 amino acids: CSVKANGYGYTF. The CDR3 DNA follows: TGCAGTGTTAAGGCTAACGGCTATGGCTACACCTTC.

J is TRBJ2-7 and V is TRBV20-1; TRBD2 matches at 8 bases. This CDR3 contains 15 residues. Germline CDR1 DFQATT, CDR2 SNEGSKA (reference sequence). V dropped 0 bases and J dropped 2; count of bases not matched to a gene: 6. The CDR3 DNA sequence: TGCAGTGCTAGAGATACGGCGGGGGGAACCTACGAGCAGTACTTC. It codes for CSARDTAGGTYEQYF.

The V and J genes are TRBV7-9 and TRBJ1-2, with D uncertain. CDR1 and CDR2 (germline): SEHNR, FQNEAQ (reference sequence). The CDR3 runs to 14 residues. V lost 0 bases to trimming and J lost 8 bases, with 13 bases between them. CDR3 sequence reads: CASSLAGAAWGYTF. The CDR3 DNA reads as TGTGCCAGCAGCTTAGCAGGTGCCGCTTGGGGCTACACCTTC.

This chain uses TRBV2 with TRBJ2-4; 12 nucleotides agree with TRBD2. This CDR3 spans 20 amino acids. Germline lookup yields CDR1 SNHLY and CDR2 FYNNEI. V gave up 6 bases and J gave up 5 bases; unmatched junction bases: 20. The DNA of the CDR3 is TGTGCCAGCAGCGCACCCCCCCTAGCGGGGGGGTTGTGGGGTGAAAACATTCAGTACTTC. Translating it yields CASSAPPLAGGLWGENIQYF.

V and J are TRBV11-2 and TRBJ2-2; D unresolved. The CDR3 consists of 13 residues. CDR1 SGHAT and CDR2 FQNNGV come from the germline V gene. V was trimmed by 1 base and J by 13 bases, leaving 13 bases between them. The CDR3 loop is CASSLGVAWGLFF. DNA of the CDR3: TGTGCCAGCAGCTTAGGGGTCGCCTGGGGGCTGTTTTTT.

The chain links TRBV10-2 to TRBJ2-3; D uncertain. Trimming shortened V by 0 bases and J by 0 bases, and 4 bases separated the two germline ends. The CDR3 length is 14 residues. Germline V lookup: CDR1 WSHSY, CDR2 SAAADI. As DNA, the CDR3 is TGCGCCAGCAGTGAGTCTGGGAGCACAGATACGCAGTATTTT. It encodes CASSESGSTDTQYF.

This sequence joins TRBV9 and TRBJ2-1; TRBD2 aligns across 9 bases. V lost 0 bases, J lost 2 bases, and 3 bases stayed unmatched. From germline, CDR1 is SGDLS and CDR2 YYNGEE. The CDR3 has 16 amino acids. In DNA form, the CDR3 reads TGTGCCAGCAGCGTAGTTAGCGGGGGCCCCTACAATGAGCAGTTCTTC. It encodes CASSVVSGGPYNEQFF.

The chain employs TRBV4-3 and TRBJ1-5; the D is unclear. Germline lookup yields CDR1 LGHNA and CDR2 YSLEER. The ends were cut back, 0 bases at V and 12 bases at J, with 12 bases in the middle. The CDR3 has 13 amino acids. The CDR3 DNA reads as TGCGCCAGCAGCCAAGATCGAGGGCCCTTCCAGCATTTT. Protein: CASSQDRGPFQHF.

V and J are TRBV18 and TRBJ2-1; a possible D gene is TRBD2 (6 bases). The V gene's germline CDR1 is KGHSH and CDR2 LQKENI. V gave up 5 bases and J gave up 7 bases, with 21 bases separating them. The CDR3 covers 16 residues. The CDR3 sequence is CASSGAPGLLGNEQFF. The CDR3 DNA reads as TGTGCCAGCTCAGGAGCTCCGGGACTTCTAGGGAATGAGCAGTTCTTC.

The chain carries TRBV12-3 or TRBV12-4 and TRBJ1-6; D unclear. The CDR3 is 15 residues long. V shed 2 bases and J shed 4 bases, with 9 bases lying between them. The CDR3 region is CASSLTEGYNSPLHF. DNA for the CDR3: TGTGCCAGCAGTTTAACAGAGGGTTATAATTCACCCCTCCACTTT.

The rearrangement joins TRBV4-1 to TRBJ1-1; D possibly corresponds to TRBD1 (5 bases). The CDR3 has 16 amino acids. CDR1 is MGHRA, CDR2 YSYEKL, per germline. Trimming stripped 1 base from V and 1 base from J, with 13 bases between. The CDR3 DNA reads TGCGCCAGCAGCCAAGGCGGGGGGGGTGCGAACACTGAAGCTTTCTTT. It codes for CASSQGGGGANTEAFF.